Listed here are 21 T cell receptor beta chains from one sample, sequenced in a study of cytotoxic CD8 clonotypes in ibrutinib-treated CLL. Generated by immunoSEQ multiplex PCR, the TCRdb table keeps only in-frame clones and is missing some. The sample comprises some 140,000 clones, 84% of which are singletons, and less than 4% rests with the top ten. Sequenced here: PBMCs, sampled after 24 months of ibrutinib treatment. These receptors all come from a human donor with chronic lymphocytic leukemia.

This sequence joins TRBV18 and TRBJ2-3; a possible D gene is TRBD2 (6 bases). Between the trimmed V and J ends, which lost 3 bases and 3 bases, there was a span of 10 bases. CDR1 and CDR2 (germline): KGHSH, LQKENI. The CDR3 length is 14 residues. The DNA of the CDR3 is TGTGCCAGCTCACCGACGGAGGGGACAGATACGCAGTATTTT. As protein: CASSPTEGTDTQYF.

The chain has TRBV9 and TRBJ1-1; 7 nucleotides line up with TRBD1. The CDR3 runs to 14 residues. Germline trimming cut 0 bases from V and 5 bases from J; bases unmatched to any gene: 4. Germline values: CDR1 SGDLS, CDR2 YYNGEE. CDR3 loop: CASSVADRVTEAFF. CDR3 nucleotides: TGTGCCAGCAGCGTAGCCGACAGGGTGACTGAAGCTTTCTTT. Drawing the rest from reference TRBV9 and TRBJ1-1, the complete variable domain is DSGVTQTPKHLITATGQRVTLRCSPRSGDLSVYWYQQSLDQGLQFLIQYYNGEERAKGNILERFSAQQFPDLHSELNLSSLELGDSALYFCASSVADRVTEAFFGQGTRLTVV.

The chain is built from TRBV5-1 and TRBJ1-1; 8 bases are a match to TRBD1. The CDR3 consists of 16 residues. V lost 0 bases, J lost 3 bases, and 7 bases stayed unmatched. The V gene's germline CDR1 is SGHRS and CDR2 YFSETQ. DNA for the CDR3: TGCGCCAGCAGCTTGGTCGCAGGGGGCGCGTACACTGAAGCTTTCTTT. It specifies CASSLVAGGAYTEAFF.

This clone was counted once. This chain joins TRBV6-6 and TRBJ1-4; no reliable D call. Germline lookup yields CDR1 MNHNY and CDR2 SVGAGI (reference sequence). The germline V and J ends were trimmed by 0 bases and 5 bases, with 7 bases remaining between them. The CDR3 length is 14 residues. Written as DNA, the CDR3 is TGTGCCAGCAGTTACTCGAGAGGGAATGAAAAACTGTTTTTT. This sequence encodes CASSYSRGNEKLFF.

J is TRBJ1-3 and V is TRBV25-1; D not resolved. The V and J ends lost 3 bases and 5 bases respectively, with 11 bases between them. Germline values: CDR1 MGHDK, CDR2 SYGVNS. The CDR3 length is 14 residues. Here the CDR3 DNA reads TGTGCCAGCAGTGATAAACTAGACCGAAACACCATATATTTT. Translation: CASSDKLDRNTIYF. Looking up the rest from reference TRBV25-1 and TRBJ1-3 gives the full variable domain: EADIYQTPRYLVIGTGKKITLECSQTMGHDKMYWYQQDPGMELHLIHYSYGVNSTEKGDLSSESTVSRIRTEHFPLTLESARPSHTSQYLCASSDKLDRNTIYFGEGSWLTVV.

This chain connects TRBV5-6 to TRBJ2-3; 10 nucleotides line up with TRBD2. Per the germline V gene, CDR1 is SGHDT and CDR2 is YYEEEE. V dropped 5 bases and J dropped 6; count of bases not matched to a gene: 9. This CDR3 region has 15 residues. The CDR3 DNA follows: TGTGCCAGCAGACCCCTAGCGGGGGTCAGTGATACGCAGTATTTT. Translation: CASRPLAGVSDTQYF. The full variable domain, its missing parts supplied by reference TRBV5-6 and TRBJ2-3, is DAGVTQSPTHLIKTRGQQVTLRCSPKSGHDTVSWYQQALGQGPQFIFQYYEEEERQRGNFPDRFSGHQFPNYSSELNVNALLLGDSALYLCASRPLAGVSDTQYFGPGTRLTVL.

The CDR3: CASSYAGGARETQYF. The CDR3 DNA sequence: TGTGCCAGCAGCTACGCCGGGGGGGCCCGAGAGACCCAGTACTTC. The chain combines TRBV7-2 with TRBJ2-5, with 8 nucleotides matching TRBD2. CDR1 SGHTA and CDR2 FQGNSA come from the germline V gene. V dropped 4 bases and J dropped 4; count of bases not matched to a gene: 8. The CDR3 consists of 15 residues.

The chain uses TRBV30 and TRBJ1-3, with D maybe TRBD1 (6 bases). The CDR3 has 16 amino acids. Trimming took off 3 bases at V and 0 bases at J, with 15 bases between the two ends. Germline V gives CDR1 GTSNPN, CDR2 SVGIG (reference sequence). As DNA, the CDR3 is TGTGCCTGGAGCGTTCCACAGGGACTCTCTGGAAACACCATATATTTT. Its protein is CAWSVPQGLSGNTIYF. The full variable domain, its missing parts supplied by reference TRBV30 and TRBJ1-3, is SQTIHQWPATLVQPVGSPLSLECTVEGTSNPNLYWYRQAAGRGLQLLFYSVGIGQISSEVPQNLSASRPQDRQFILSSKKLLLSDSGFYLCAWSVPQGLSGNTIYFGEGSWLTVV.

The rearrangement uses TRBV2 and TRBJ1-1, with D tentatively TRBD1 (5 bases). Per the germline V gene, CDR1 is SNHLY and CDR2 is FYNNEI. There are 15 residues in the CDR3. V was cut by 6 bases and J by 1 base, with 15 bases left in between. CDR3 residues: CASSPGGTRNTEAFF. DNA of the CDR3: TGTGCCAGCAGCCCGGGGGGGACGAGGAACACTGAAGCTTTCTTT.

As for this clone: Other nucleotide sequences from this sample produce the same CDR3. The chain joins TRBV19 to TRBJ2-2; D is ambiguous. Germline loops: CDR1 LNHDA, CDR2 SQIVND (reference sequence). The V end lost 1 base, the J end lost 5 bases, and 5 bases lay between the germline ends. This CDR3 has 13 residues. The DNA for the CDR3 is TGTGCCAGTAGTATAGCCGGGACCGGGGAGCTGTTTTTT. This translates into CASSIAGTGELFF.

The chain couples TRBV5-1 to TRBJ2-4, with D unclear. The CDR3 is made up of 15 amino acids. V was clipped by 4 bases and J by 5 bases, with 16 bases between them. CDR1 and CDR2 from the germline V gene are SGHRS and YFSETQ. The CDR3 DNA reads as TGCGCCAGCAGCCTGAGGTCCGGCGGACAAAACATTCAGTACTTC. Its translation: CASSLRSGGQNIQYF.

The CDR3 loop reads CASSWAAAGEAFF. DNA of the CDR3: TGTGCCAGCAGCTGGGCGGCGGCAGGGGAGGCTTTCTTT. The chain couples TRBV11-2 to TRBJ1-1; possible D gene TRBD1, 6 bases. The CDR3 sequence is 13 residues long. Germline assignment: CDR1 SGHAT and CDR2 FQNNGV. V was trimmed by 4 bases and J by 11 bases, leaving 17 bases between them.

J is TRBJ1-1 and V is TRBV6-6; D not certain. The CDR3 has 15 residues. Trimming removed 8 bases from V and 1 base from J, with 17 bases in between. Germline CDR1 MNHNY, CDR2 SVGAGI (reference sequence). CDR3 sequence reads: CASPSPDTGNTEAFF. The CDR3 DNA reads TGTGCCAGCCCGTCTCCCGACACGGGGAACACTGAAGCTTTCTTT.

This clone was counted between two and nine times. V usage is TRBV2 and J usage is TRBJ1-1; D perhaps matches TRBD1 (5 bases). This CDR3 contains 13 residues. Trimming removed 4 bases from V and 4 bases from J, with 10 bases in between. Germline V gene data show CDR1 as SNHLY and CDR2 as FYNNEI. CDR3 DNA: TGTGCCAGCAGTGTAGAGGGGTCCACTGAAGCTTTCTTT. It translates to CASSVEGSTEAFF.

The rearrangement joins TRBV6-5 to TRBJ2-1; 10 nucleotides align to TRBD2. CDR1 and CDR2 from the germline V gene are MNHEY and SVGAGI. The junction had 4 bases not matched to a gene; V was cut back by 6 bases and J by 5 bases. This CDR3 is built from 14 residues. This chain's CDR3 is CASSTSGTHNEQFF. In DNA form, the CDR3 reads TGTGCCAGCAGCACTAGCGGGACACACAATGAGCAGTTCTTC.

In this sample, this clone turned up a few times. The chain joins TRBV7-9 to TRBJ2-7; no firm D call. The CDR3 contains 12 residues. Germline loops: CDR1 SEHNR, CDR2 FQNEAQ (reference sequence). V was cut by 5 bases and J by 3 bases, with 8 bases left in between. The CDR3 region has the DNA TGTGCCAGCAGCCCGGGTCTCTACGAGCAGTACTTC. Translation gives CASSPGLYEQYF.

The chain links TRBV7-9 to TRBJ2-3; 11 bases are a match to TRBD1. Trimming removed 5 bases from V and 3 bases from J; junction bases left unmatched: 7. The CDR3 runs to 16 residues. The germline V gene has CDR1 SEHNR and CDR2 FQNEAQ (reference sequence). The CDR3, as DNA: TGTGCCAGCAGCCAACCCGGGACAGGGGGTACAGATACGCAGTATTTT. It translates to CASSQPGTGGTDTQYF.

The sample holds one count of this clone. This chain links TRBV2 with TRBJ2-3, with 8 bases aligning to TRBD1. The CDR3 has 16 residues. The junction had 10 bases not matched to a gene; V was cut back by 3 bases and J by 5 bases. The germline V gene has CDR1 SNHLY and CDR2 FYNNEI. The CDR3 is CASSEYGRQGIDTQYF. CDR3 coding DNA: TGTGCCAGCAGTGAGTACGGGCGACAGGGGATAGATACGCAGTATTTT.

The chain combines TRBV29-1 with TRBJ2-1; D might be TRBD2 (5 bases). CDR3 size: 9 residues. With 7 bases removed from V and 10 bases from J, the gap between germline ends came to 8 bases. The V gene's germline CDR1 is SQVTM and CDR2 ANQGSEA. This CDR3 reads CSAPGEQFF. The DNA of the CDR3 is TGCAGCGCCCCGGGGGAGCAGTTCTTC.

This chain joins TRBV5-1 and TRBJ2-5, with D hard to call. The CDR3 is 15 residues long. The germline gives CDR1 SGHRS, CDR2 YFSETQ. V gave up 0 bases and J gave up 2 bases, with 11 bases separating them. In DNA form, the CDR3 reads TGCGCCAGCAGCTTGGCCCGGCGAGAGCAAGAGACCCAGTACTTC. Protein: CASSLARREQETQYF.

This sequence joins TRBV10-1 and TRBJ2-3, with D perhaps matching TRBD1 (6 bases). This CDR3 contains 16 residues. Trimming took off 3 bases at V and 2 bases at J, with 15 bases between the two ends. Germline assignment: CDR1 WNHNN and CDR2 SYGVQD (reference sequence). The CDR3, as DNA: TGCGCCAGCAGTGACAGTCGCAGGGGACCCACAGATACGCAGTATTTT. Encoded protein: CASSDSRRGPTDTQYF.